Each of the 30 T cell receptor beta chains below was sequenced from the same sample in a study of shared clonotypes between healthy human individuals. The repertoire was sequenced with immunoSEQ multiplex PCR; TCRdb's copy has only in-frame clones and lacks some. The sample consists of some 2.4 million clones, under 95% of them appearing once. Sequencing was performed on naive CD4+ T cells from PBMCs. The subset: CD45RA+ positively selected. The receptor source for this set is a man between 18 and 29 years old in good health. Some clones in this sample may be carry-over from other donors' samples.

V is TRBV7-2 and J is TRBJ2-7, with D possibly being TRBD1 or TRBD2 (6 bases each). This CDR3 spans 14 amino acids. V was cut by 2 bases and J by 4 bases, with 12 bases left in between. Per the germline V gene, CDR1 is SGHTA and CDR2 is FQGNSA. CDR3 coding DNA: TGTGCCAGCAGCTTATGGGGGGCTGGGTACGAGCAGTACTTC. This codes for CASSLWGAGYEQYF.

Written as DNA, the CDR3 is TGTGCCAGCAGCTATGGGGGTGACGGTACAGATACGCAGTATTTT. This codes for CASSYGGDGTDTQYF. This chain uses TRBV11-3 with TRBJ2-3; D could derive from TRBD1 or TRBD2 (5 bases each). The germline V gene encodes CDR1 SGHNT and CDR2 YENEEA. V shed 4 bases and J shed 3 bases, with 14 bases lying between them. This CDR3 has 15 amino acids.

This rearrangement joins TRBV14 to TRBJ2-3; 13 bases match TRBD2. With 4 bases clipped from V and 0 bases from J, the junction kept 10 bases outside the gene matches. CDR1 and CDR2 (germline): SGHDN, FVKESK. CDR3 length: 19 amino acids. DNA of the CDR3: TGTGCCAGCAGCCGATGGACTAGCGGGAGTCGGATTAGCACAGATACGCAGTATTTT. Translated: CASSRWTSGSRISTDTQYF.

This chain uses TRBV19 with TRBJ2-2; D gene unclear. This CDR3 is 15 amino acids long. Trimming removed 2 bases from V and 6 bases from J, with 13 bases in between. Germline V lookup: CDR1 LNHDA, CDR2 SQIVND (reference sequence). This CDR3 reads CASSIKAGVPGELFF. The CDR3 DNA is TGTGCCAGTAGTATAAAGGCAGGAGTCCCCGGGGAGCTGTTTTTT.

A word on this clone: At the DNA level, this CDR3 is encoded by other sequences in the same sample as well. The chain joins TRBV6-5 to TRBJ1-2, with D unresolved. The CDR3 is made up of 14 amino acids. CDR1 and CDR2 (germline): MNHEY, SVGAGI. The ends were cut back, 2 bases at V and 5 bases at J, with 12 bases in the middle. The CDR3 nucleotides are TGTGCCAGCAGTTACAGGGAAGCGGGGTATGGCTACACCTTC. This encodes CASSYREAGYGYTF.

Notes on this clone: The sample has other DNA sequences that encode this CDR3 too. The chain employs TRBV28 and TRBJ2-3; D gene unclear. The CDR3 length is 11 residues. Looked up from germline, CDR1 is MDHEN and CDR2 is SYDVKM. V was clipped by 3 bases and J by 5 bases, with 3 bases between them. Here the CDR3 reads CASSFRDTQYF. Here the CDR3 DNA reads TGTGCCAGCAGTTTCCGAGATACGCAGTATTTT. The entire variable domain, with the rest obtained from reference TRBV28 and TRBJ2-3, is as follows: DVKVTQSSRYLVKRTGEKVFLECVQDMDHENMFWYRQDPGLGLRLIYFSYDVKMKEKGDIPEGYSVSREKKERFSLILESASTNQTSMYLCASSFRDTQYFGPGTRLTVL.

The rearrangement joins TRBV7-3 to TRBJ2-1; no reliable D call. Germline V gene lookup returns CDR1 SGHTA and CDR2 FQGTGA. Trimming took off 5 bases at V and 8 bases at J, with 13 bases between the two ends. The CDR3 extends over 13 amino acids. CDR3 sequence: CASSIGHEYEQFF. Here the CDR3 DNA reads TGTGCCAGCAGCATAGGGCACGAGTATGAGCAGTTCTTC.

This rearrangement joins TRBV7-2 to TRBJ2-4, with 11 bases that match TRBD2. The V gene end was trimmed by 3 bases and the J gene end by 13 bases; junction bases not matched to a gene: 5. The germline gives CDR1 SGHTA, CDR2 FQGNSA. The CDR3 consists of 13 residues. CDR3 sequence: CASSFGSGRDQYF. The CDR3 bases are TGTGCCAGCAGCTTCGGTAGCGGGAGGGACCAGTACTTC. The entire variable domain, with the rest obtained from reference TRBV7-2 and TRBJ2-4, is as follows: GAGVSQSPSNKVTEKGKDVELRCDPISGHTALYWYRQSLGQGLEFLIYFQGNSAPDKSGLPSDRFSAERTGGSVSTLTIQRTQQEDSAVYLCASSFGSGRDQYFGAGTRLSVL.

This clone was seen once. CDR3 in DNA: TGCGCCAGCAGCTTGGCCGACAGCCTAAACACCGGGGAGCTGTTTTTT. Encoded protein: CASSLADSLNTGELFF. V usage is TRBV5-1 and J usage is TRBJ2-2; perhaps TRBD1 as D (5 bases). The CDR3 loop spans 16 amino acids. Germline CDR1 reads SGHRS; CDR2 reads YFSETQ. The V end lost 0 bases, the J end lost 2 bases, and 11 bases lay between the germline ends.

The CDR3 loop reads CSVQPGEARGYTF. Here the CDR3 DNA reads TGCAGCGTCCAACCGGGAGAAGCTCGTGGCTACACCTTC. J is TRBJ1-2 and V is TRBV29-1; D unclear. Trimming left V 6 bases short and J 7 bases short, with 18 bases between. This CDR3 has 13 residues. Germline values: CDR1 SQVTM, CDR2 ANQGSEA.

This clone was recorded once. The chain is built from TRBV28 and TRBJ2-7, with 7 bases identical to TRBD2. Germline V gene data show CDR1 as MDHEN and CDR2 as SYDVKM. V dropped 4 bases and J dropped 0; count of bases not matched to a gene: 18. This CDR3 region has 19 residues. CDR3 in amino acids: CASSSPRPSTSESSYEQYF. The CDR3 coding sequence is TGTGCCAGCAGTTCCCCCCGACCCTCTACTAGCGAGAGCTCCTACGAGCAGTACTTC.

The rearrangement uses TRBV7-3 and TRBJ2-1; TRBD1 is a possible D gene (5 bases). V lost 4 bases and J lost 5, with 15 bases in between. Germline lookup yields CDR1 SGHTA and CDR2 FQGTGA. This CDR3 region has 15 residues. CDR3 in DNA: TGTGCCAGCAGCTCCCAGGGTCAGGCTAACAATGAGCAGTTCTTC. Residues: CASSSQGQANNEQFF.

The chain links TRBV28 to TRBJ2-1, with 10 bases lining up with TRBD2. The germline V gene encodes CDR1 MDHEN and CDR2 SYDVKM. V shed 11 bases and J 14 bases; nucleotides not matched to a gene: 15. The CDR3 consists of 13 residues. CDR3 sequence: CASLAGNGRREFF. The CDR3 DNA is TGTGCCTCACTAGCGGGAAATGGGAGGAGGGAGTTCTTC.

This clone appeared once. This rearrangement joins TRBV29-1 to TRBJ2-7, with 7 bases lining up with TRBD1. The V and J ends lost 2 bases and 2 bases, in that order; junction bases with no gene match: 3. The germline CDR1 and CDR2 sequences are SQVTM and ANQGSEA. This CDR3 contains 13 residues. The DNA for the CDR3 is TGCAGCGTTGAATTCCAGGGGGCCTACGAGCAGTACTTC. It is translated as CSVEFQGAYEQYF.

The rearrangement joins TRBV20-1 to TRBJ2-5, with 11 bases that match TRBD2. V lost 5 bases to trimming and J lost 14 bases; unmatched junction nucleotides: 7. The CDR3 is made up of 11 amino acids. Germline assignment: CDR1 DFQATT and CDR2 SNEGSKA (reference sequence). This chain's CDR3 is CSAAPSGRYYF. CDR3 nucleotides: TGCAGTGCTGCCCCTAGCGGGAGGTATTACTTC.

The J gene is TRBJ1-5, the V gene TRBV27, with TRBD1 matching 9 bases. J lost 6 bases, V lost 6 bases, and 6 bases had no gene match. This CDR3 spans 14 amino acids. The germline V gene has CDR1 MNHEY and CDR2 SMNVEV (reference sequence). CDR3: CASSTGTGLQPQHF. CDR3 nucleotides: TGTGCCAGCAGCACCGGGACAGGGCTTCAGCCCCAGCATTTT.

This clone was detected only once. The chain links TRBV7-2 to TRBJ1-1, with a possible D match to TRBD1 (5 bases). V gave up 1 base and J gave up 4 bases, with 19 bases separating them. The CDR3 runs 17 residues. Germline V gives CDR1 SGHTA, CDR2 FQGNSA. The CDR3 DNA reads TGTGCCAGCAGCTTAGAAGTTGTGGACACATCAGTCACTGAAGCTTTCTTT. Translation gives CASSLEVVDTSVTEAFF.

This chain uses TRBV4-3 with TRBJ1-1, with D uncertain. With 0 bases removed from V and 4 bases from J, the gap between germline ends came to 9 bases. CDR1 LGHNA and CDR2 YSLEER come from the germline V gene. This CDR3 comprises 14 residues. This CDR3 reads CASSQEPYLTEAFF. CDR3 DNA sequence: TGCGCCAGCAGCCAAGAGCCGTATCTCACTGAAGCTTTCTTT.

The V call is TRBV7-9, the J call TRBJ2-7; D is unresolved. CDR3 length equals 12 residues. V was clipped by 5 bases and J by 4 bases, with 9 bases between them. From germline, CDR1 is SEHNR and CDR2 FQNEAQ (reference sequence). CDR3 amino acids: CASSPARYEQYF. CDR3 nucleotides: TGTGCCAGCAGCCCAGCTAGATACGAGCAGTACTTC.

The genes are TRBV6-5 and TRBJ1-2; 8 bases line up with TRBD1. The CDR3 runs 13 residues. V shed 5 bases and J 7 bases; nucleotides not matched to a gene: 6. The germline gives CDR1 MNHEY, CDR2 SVGAGI. The CDR3 region has the DNA TGTGCCAGCAGTAATGACAGGGGTCGTGGCTACACCTTC. Translated, it gives CASSNDRGRGYTF.

The chain recombines TRBV9 with TRBJ2-1; tentative D call: TRBD1 (7 bases). Germline V lookup: CDR1 SGDLS, CDR2 YYNGEE. V lost 4 bases and J 5 bases, leaving 16 bases between the germline ends. The CDR3 is made up of 15 amino acids. The CDR3 loop is CASSLEGARNNEQFF. The CDR3 DNA reads TGTGCCAGCAGCCTGGAGGGGGCGCGGAACAATGAGCAGTTCTTC. The full variable domain, rest sourced from reference TRBV9 and TRBJ2-1, is DSGVTQTPKHLITATGQRVTLRCSPRSGDLSVYWYQQSLDQGLQFLIQYYNGEERAKGNILERFSAQQFPDLHSELNLSSLELGDSALYFCASSLEGARNNEQFFGPGTRLTVL.

The chain links TRBV9 to TRBJ2-5, with D possibly being TRBD1 (5 bases). The ends were cut back, 1 base at V and 1 base at J, with 8 bases in the middle. This CDR3 is 14 amino acids long. Germline V CDR1 and CDR2: SGDLS, YYNGEE. The CDR3 region is CASSVLTVQETQYF. DNA of the CDR3: TGTGCCAGCAGCGTATTGACAGTCCAAGAGACCCAGTACTTC.

The V gene is TRBV19, the J gene TRBJ1-4; 9 bases are a match to TRBD1. The CDR3 is 15 residues long. The V segment lost 5 bases and the J segment 11 bases; nucleotides outside the gene matches: 12. Germline CDR1 LNHDA, CDR2 SQIVND (reference sequence). The CDR3, as DNA: TGTGCCAGTAGTTCAACCGGGACAGGGTTTCAGAAACTGTTTTTT. It encodes CASSSTGTGFQKLFF.

The chain uses TRBV28 and TRBJ2-5; TRBD1 aligns across 8 bases. The end of the DNA is better explained by TRBJ2-7, so the J call may be wrong. CDR3 length: 14 residues. Germline assignment: CDR1 MDHEN and CDR2 SYDVKM. The CDR3 DNA is TGTGCCAGCAGTCGGCACTACAGGGGGGACGAGCAGTACTTC. It codes for CASSRHYRGDEQYF.

This clone was observed once. V usage is TRBV19 and J usage is TRBJ1-5; D gene uncertain. The germline CDR1 and CDR2 sequences are LNHDA and SQIVND (reference sequence). The CDR3 has 13 amino acids. The ends were cut back, 7 bases at V and 1 base at J, with 8 bases in the middle. Here the CDR3 DNA reads TGTGCCAGTATAGAGAGGAGCAATCAGCCCCAGCATTTT. It specifies CASIERSNQPQHF. Variable domain in full (rest from reference TRBV19 and TRBJ1-5): DGGITQSPKYLFRKEGQNVTLSCEQNLNHDAMYWYRQDPGQGLRLIYYSQIVNDFQKGDIAEGYSVSREKKESFPLTVTSAQKNPTAFYLCASIERSNQPQHFGDGTRLSIL.

This clone was found once. The chain joins TRBV11-2 to TRBJ2-7; 10 nucleotides align to TRBD1. In germline, CDR1 is SGHAT, CDR2 FQNNGV. This CDR3 has 16 amino acids. Trimming took 1 base from V and 1 from J; bases not matched to a gene: 4. The CDR3 DNA reads as TGTGCCAGCAGCTTAGGACAGGGGGCACGGTCCTACGAGCAGTACTTC. Translated: CASSLGQGARSYEQYF.

V and J are TRBV5-1 and TRBJ2-7; D perhaps matches TRBD1 (6 bases). Germline-derived CDR1 and CDR2 are SGHRS and YFSETQ. V lost 1 base to trimming and J lost 4 bases, with 12 bases between them. CDR3 length: 14 amino acids. In DNA, the CDR3 is TGCGCCAGCAGCTTGACAGGGCCAGAATACGAGCAGTACTTC. It specifies CASSLTGPEYEQYF.

The chain is built from TRBV19 and TRBJ2-3; no clear D gene. The germline CDR1 and CDR2 sequences are LNHDA and SQIVND (reference sequence). With 1 base removed from V and 1 base from J, the gap between germline ends came to 9 bases. The CDR3 has 15 amino acids. The DNA for the CDR3 is TGTGCCAGTAGTATAGCGAATTCGGGCACAGATACGCAGTATTTT. It translates to CASSIANSGTDTQYF.

This clone has more than one count but fewer than ten. The J gene is TRBJ1-5, the V gene TRBV7-9; D not resolved. CDR1 and CDR2 (germline): SEHNR, FQNEAQ (reference sequence). Trimming stripped 6 bases from V and 5 bases from J, with 14 bases between. The length of the CDR3 is 14 residues. The CDR3 is CASSSPGGDQPQHF. CDR3 nucleotides: TGTGCCAGCAGTTCCCCGGGTGGGGATCAGCCCCAGCATTTT.

The V and J genes are TRBV19 and TRBJ2-3, with 7 nucleotides matching TRBD2. V lost 4 bases to trimming and J lost 6 bases; unmatched junction nucleotides: 16. This CDR3 spans 17 amino acids. The germline V gene encodes CDR1 LNHDA and CDR2 SQIVND (reference sequence). The CDR3 spells CASSRDLPGGDLDTQYF. CDR3 coding DNA: TGTGCCAGTAGTAGGGACCTTCCGGGGGGAGATTTGGATACGCAGTATTTT.